These 10 T cell receptor beta chains were all obtained from the same sample, sequenced in a study of T-cell memory formation after mild COVID-19. One entry per CDR3 protein, called by TCRdb with MiXCR from the 5' RACE reads. The sample carries roughly 350,000 distinct CDR3 sequences, roughly 21% recorded once. Specimen: PBMCs or a T cell subset sorted from them (not recorded which). These receptors came from an adult woman who had mild COVID-19 (a few samples of this study predate the infection). Cell type and time point are not known.

A few counts support this clonotype. The chain carries TRBV9 and TRBJ2-7; 9 bases map to TRBD2. This CDR3 has 15 amino acids. CDR1 and CDR2 from the germline V gene are SGDLS and YYNGEE. V lost 2 bases, J lost 3 bases, and 6 bases stayed unmatched. The CDR3 loop is CASSVDPSGIYEQYF. DNA of the CDR3: TGTGCCAGCAGCGTGGATCCTAGCGGGATCTACGAGCAGTACTTC.

This rearrangement joins TRBV21-1 to TRBJ1-2; TRBD1, the table's D call, lacks a check against the DNA. TRBV21-1 is given as a pseudogene. The CDR3 has 17 amino acids. The CDR3 DNA reads as TGTGCCAGCAGCAAGTGGGACAGGGACAAGAATAACTATGGCTACACCTTC. It specifies CASSKWDRDKNNYGYTF.

This clonotype was counted once. V and J are TRBV18 and TRBJ2-7; D is possibly TRBD1 (6 bases). Trimming left V 3 bases short and J 0 bases short, with 12 bases between. The CDR3 totals 15 residues. Per the germline V gene, CDR1 is KGHSH and CDR2 is LQKENI. CDR3 sequence: CASSPERDNSYEQYF. DNA of the CDR3: TGTGCCAGCTCACCTGAGAGGGACAACTCCTACGAGCAGTACTTC. The full variable domain, in which reference TRBV18 and TRBJ2-7 provide the parts outside the CDR3, is NAGVMQNPRHLVRRRGQEARLRCSPMKGHSHVYWYRQLPEEGLKFMVYLQKENIIDESGMPKERFSAEFPKEGPSILRIQQVVRGDSAAYFCASSPERDNSYEQYFGPGTRLTVT.

The chain's CDR3 is CATSDLAGASTDTQYF. CDR3 sequence (DNA): TGTGCCACCAGTGATTTGGCGGGAGCTAGCACAGATACGCAGTATTTT. This sequence joins TRBV24-1 and TRBJ2-3, with 7 bases lining up with TRBD2. The CDR3 extends over 16 amino acids. Germline assignment: CDR1 KGHDR and CDR2 SFDVKD. V lost 0 bases to trimming and J lost 0 bases; unmatched junction nucleotides: 2.

This chain uses TRBV5-1 with TRBJ2-1; D is unclear. This CDR3 has 17 residues. Germline CDR1 reads SGHRS; CDR2 reads YFSETQ. Between the trimmed V and J ends, which lost 4 bases and 6 bases, there was a span of 23 bases. DNA for the CDR3: TGCGCCAGCAGCCCAACGGGCCGGGTGTCGTCAGGCAATGAGCAGTTCTTC. Protein: CASSPTGRVSSGNEQFF.

The V gene is TRBV3-1, the J gene TRBJ2-2, with TRBD2 as a possible D gene (5 bases). The germline gives CDR1 LGHDT, CDR2 YNNKEL (reference sequence). Trimming pared 3 bases from V and 4 bases from J, leaving 18 bases between. The CDR3 runs 17 residues. CDR3 in DNA: TGTGCCAGCAGCCACGCCCTCGGACTTCCCGGCACCGGGGAGCTGTTTTTT. Its translation is CASSHALGLPGTGELFF.

This clonotype was detected only a few times. The rearrangement links TRBV6-5 to TRBJ2-7, with 7 positions matching TRBD1. The V gene end was trimmed by 2 bases and the J gene end by 2 bases; junction bases not matched to a gene: 3. The CDR3 length is 14 residues. CDR1 and CDR2 from the germline V gene are MNHEY and SVGAGI. CDR3 DNA: TGTGCCAGCAGTTACCAACAGGGGCCCTACGAGCAGTACTTC. This encodes CASSYQQGPYEQYF.

V is TRBV15 and J is TRBJ2-1; 10 nucleotides align to TRBD2. CDR1 is LNHNV, CDR2 YYDKDF, per germline (reference sequence). The CDR3 totals 15 residues. Trimming at V came to 5 bases and at J to 2 bases, leaving 3 bases not matched to a gene. CDR3 loop: CATSGSGRAYNEQFF. In DNA, the CDR3 is TGTGCCACCAGCGGGAGCGGGAGGGCCTACAATGAGCAGTTCTTC.

The genes are TRBV5-6 and TRBJ2-3; D might be TRBD2 (5 bases). V was pared by 3 bases and J by 4 bases, with 21 bases between. CDR1 is SGHDT, CDR2 YYEEEE, per germline. This CDR3 comprises 17 residues. CDR3 loop: CASSWRGLGSLSDTQYF. In DNA, the CDR3 is TGTGCCAGCAGCTGGAGAGGACTGGGAAGCTTATCAGATACGCAGTATTTT.

This clonotype was picked up a small number of times. The chain recombines TRBV5-1 with TRBJ1-2, with 8 bases fitting TRBD1. Unmatched junction bases numbered 15, after V lost 3 bases and J lost 8 bases. The CDR3 runs to 16 residues. Germline CDR1 SGHRS, CDR2 YFSETQ. The CDR3 coding sequence is TGCGCCAGCAGCTCGCTCATCGTAACAGGGGGTGAGGGCTACACCTTC. Encoded protein: CASSSLIVTGGEGYTF.